These T cell receptor beta chains were read from a single sample in a study of vaccination and CD4 T cells after COVID-19. No antigen is known for these receptors. TCRdb processed the PCR reads anew with MiXCR; each CDR3 protein has one entry. The sample gives about 16,000 distinct CDR3 sequences, less than 75% of which show up once; less than 10% is in the top ten. The sample taken for sequencing was CD4+ T cells from blood, cultured in vitro. The receptors originated from a human donor who had recovered from COVID-19. Both conserved end residues are part of each CDR3. D genes are given only for firm matches. Only part of the rows carry a size: once, few, many, or a class if the clone is expanded.

V gene	clone size	D gene	J gene	CDR3 protein	CDR3 DNA
TRBV30	few	-	TRBJ1-2	CAWRVYQGDGYTF	TGTGCCTGGAGGGTTTATCAGGGAGATGGCTACACCTTC
TRBV6-5	few	-	TRBJ1-2	CASSYGQAYGYTF	TGTGCCAGCAGTTATGGGCAGGCCTATGGCTACACCTTC
TRBV7-2	-	TRBD2	TRBJ2-3	CAARSGRGADTQYF	TGTGCCGCGCGAAGCGGGCGGGGGGCAGATACGCAGTATTTT
TRBV20-1	-	-	TRBJ1-4	CSSGARATNEKLFF	TGCAGTTCAGGGGCGAGGGCAACTAATGAAAAACTGTTTTTT
TRBV18	-	-	TRBJ2-2	CASSPPNSANTGELFF	TGTGCCAGCTCACCACCTAACAGCGCTAACACCGGGGAGCTGTTTTTT
TRBV6-5	few	TRBD1	TRBJ1-1	CASSLTTGASKEAFF	TGTGCCAGCAGTTTGACGACAGGGGCGTCAAAGGAAGCTTTCTTT
TRBV5-1	-	-	TRBJ1-1	CASSLVNRNTEAFF	TGCGCCAGCAGCTTGGTTAACAGGAACACTGAAGCTTTCTTT
TRBV10-3	-	-	TRBJ2-2	CAIRGQGNTGELFF	TGTGCCATCAGGGGGCAAGGGAACACCGGGGAGCTGTTTTTT
TRBV7-2	-	-	TRBJ2-7	CASSLGADSGREQYF	TGTGCCAGCAGCCTCGGCGCAGACAGTGGTCGAGAGCAGTACTTC
TRBV6-5	-	-	TRBJ2-5	CASSYSGSKQGETQYF	TGTGCCAGCAGTTACTCGGGATCAAAGCAAGGGGAGACCCAGTACTTC
TRBV27	-	TRBD2	TRBJ2-7	CASSTLGEGQSHEQYF	TGTGCCAGCAGCACGTTGGGGGAGGGTCAATCCCACGAGCAGTACTTC
TRBV18	once	TRBD1	TRBJ1-5	CASSPTTTGTQHF	TGTGCCAGCTCACCAACCACGACAGGGACCCAGCATTTT
TRBV14	few	TRBD1	TRBJ1-2	CASSPPGQGLEGYTF	TGTGCCAGCAGCCCTCCGGGACAGGGCTTGGAAGGCTACACCTTC
TRBV6-2/TRBV6-3	few	TRBD1	TRBJ2-3	CASSPSYRGRADF	TGTGCCAGCAGTCCCTCTTACAGGGGACGTGCAGATTTT
TRBV28	-	-	TRBJ1-2	CAGSLQAGTSGYTF	TGTGCCGGCAGTTTACAGGCAGGGACTTCTGGCTACACCTTC
TRBV7-9	-	TRBD1	TRBJ1-5	CASSSWTGGLDQPQHF	TGTGCCAGCAGCTCCTGGACAGGGGGATTAGATCAGCCCCAGCATTTT
TRBV12-3/TRBV12-4	once	-	TRBJ2-2	CASSFRVDGELFF	TGTGCCAGCAGTTTTAGAGTGGACGGGGAGCTGTTTTTT
TRBV12-3/TRBV12-4	-	-	TRBJ1-5	CASSPRMGNQPQHF	TGTGCCAGCAGTCCCCGGATGGGCAATCAGCCCCAGCATTTT
TRBV6-1	few	TRBD1	TRBJ2-2	CASSDWAGGAGELFF	TGTGCCAGCAGTGATTGGGCAGGGGGAGCCGGGGAGCTGTTTTTT
TRBV19	-	-	TRBJ2-2	CASIRGVTGELFF	TGTGCCAGTATTAGGGGGGTCACCGGGGAGCTGTTTTTT
TRBV21-1	few	-	TRBJ1-1	CASNRILTEAFF	TGTGCCAGCAACCGGATCCTCACTGAAGCTTTCTTT
TRBV10-3	-	TRBD1	TRBJ2-1	CAISVDRGLSNEQFF	TGTGCCATCAGCGTGGACAGGGGGTTAAGCAATGAGCAGTTCTTC
TRBV5-1	-	-	TRBJ2-3	CASSPRGGAAPRQDF	TGCGCCAGCAGCCCTAGGGGTGGGGCCGCCCCTCGCCAGGACTTT
TRBV18	once	-	TRBJ1-5	CASSQRQDSLNQPQHF	TGTGCCAGCTCACAGAGACAGGACAGCCTGAATCAGCCCCAGCATTTT
TRBV7-3	-	-	TRBJ1-3	CASSLDGSSGNTIYF	TGTGCCAGCAGCTTAGACGGGAGCTCTGGAAACACCATATATTTT
TRBV4-2	-	TRBD2	TRBJ2-1	CASSPLSGSSYNEQFF	TGTGCCAGCAGCCCACTTAGCGGGAGCTCCTACAATGAGCAGTTCTTC
TRBV11-2	few	-	TRBJ1-5	CASSSLRGSQPQHF	TGTGCCAGCAGCTCCTTGAGGGGTAGTCAGCCCCAGCATTTT
TRBV7-3	few	TRBD2	TRBJ2-5	CASSTGLLAGGGQETQYF	TGTGCCAGCAGCACTGGGTTACTAGCGGGAGGGGGGCAAGAGACCCAGTACTTC
TRBV6-5	-	-	TRBJ2-2	CASSYSSRGDTGELFF	TGTGCCAGCAGTTACTCGAGCAGGGGGGACACCGGGGAGCTGTTTTTT
TRBV7-9	-	-	TRBJ1-2	CASSQGEGAYGGYTF	TGTGCCAGCAGCCAAGGAGAGGGAGCCTATGGTGGCTACACCTTC
TRBV24-1	-	TRBD2	TRBJ2-2	CATSGYSGSPDTGELFF	TGTGCCACCAGTGGCTATAGCGGGAGCCCTGACACCGGGGAGCTGTTTTTT
TRBV20-1	-	-	TRBJ1-6	CSASSSTRRSYNSPLHF	TGCAGTGCTAGCAGCAGTACCCGTCGCTCCTATAATTCACCCCTCCACTTT
TRBV28	once	-	TRBJ2-7	CASSLYSPPRNEQYF	TGTGCCAGCAGTTTATACAGCCCCCCCCGCAACGAGCAGTACTTC
TRBV11-2	-	TRBD2	TRBJ2-1	CASTRPGLAGKEQFF	TGTGCCAGCACCCGGCCCGGACTAGCGGGTAAAGAGCAGTTCTTC
TRBV5-4	few	-	TRBJ1-2	CASSEQPNTNHYGYTF	TGTGCCAGCAGCGAACAGCCCAATACAAATCACTATGGCTACACCTTC
TRBV20-1	-	-	TRBJ2-7	CSAGTRNGEQYF	TGCAGTGCTGGAACCCGAAATGGGGAGCAGTACTTC
TRBV11-2	few	-	TRBJ1-2	CASSSSRNYGYTF	TGTGCCAGCAGCTCCTCAAGGAACTATGGCTACACCTTC
TRBV11-2	-	TRBD2	TRBJ2-3	CASSLTGTSGSSTDTQYF	TGTGCCAGCAGCTTAACCGGGACTAGCGGGAGCAGCACAGATACGCAGTATTTT
TRBV24-1	-	TRBD1	TRBJ1-1	CATSGGTGATSTF	TGTGCCACCAGTGGGGGGACAGGTGCCACCAGCACCTTT
TRBV19	-	TRBD2	TRBJ2-7	CASSIRTGGPGEQYF	TGTGCCAGTAGTATAAGGACGGGAGGGCCGGGGGAGCAGTACTTC
TRBV7-2	-	TRBD2	TRBJ2-1	CASSFSGGYNEQFF	TGTGCCAGCAGCTTTAGCGGGGGATACAATGAGCAGTTCTTC
TRBV27	-	-	TRBJ1-2	CASSLYGGGYGYTF	TGTGCCAGCAGTCTTTACGGGGGAGGCTATGGCTACACCTTC
TRBV2	-	-	TRBJ2-3	CASSPPFTDTQYF	TGTGCCAGCAGCCCCCCTTTTACAGATACGCAGTATTTT
TRBV19	-	-	TRBJ2-7	CASRGQFANEQYF	TGTGCCAGTAGAGGCCAGTTTGCCAACGAGCAGTACTTC
TRBV5-1	-	TRBD1	TRBJ2-5	CASSSGQGFGETQYF	TGCGCCAGCAGCTCGGGACAGGGGTTTGGAGAGACCCAGTACTTC
TRBV11-3	-	TRBD2	TRBJ2-1	CASSPSGVYNEQFF	TGTGCCAGCAGCCCTAGCGGGGTCTACAATGAGCAGTTCTTC
TRBV7-6	-	-	TRBJ1-1	CASSLGNWAGSNTEAFF	TGTGCCAGCAGCTTAGGTAATTGGGCAGGGTCGAACACTGAAGCTTTCTTT
TRBV7-2	few	TRBD2	TRBJ2-2	CASSLVAGGRTGELFF	TGTGCCAGCAGCTTAGTAGCGGGAGGGCGGACCGGGGAGCTGTTTTTT
TRBV27	-	-	TRBJ1-5	CASSLGQGRGNQPQHF	TGTGCCAGCAGTTTAGGGCAGGGACGGGGCAATCAGCCCCAGCATTTT
TRBV15	few	-	TRBJ1-1	CATSSSQGYTEAFF	TGTGCCACCAGCAGTAGCCAGGGGTACACTGAAGCTTTCTTT
TRBV4-1	few	-	TRBJ2-2	CASSSSGGELFF	TGCGCCAGCAGCAGCTCCGGGGGGGAGCTGTTTTTT
TRBV20-1	few	TRBD1	TRBJ1-2	CSAGTVNGYTF	TGCAGTGCTGGGACAGTTAATGGCTACACCTTC